This is a list of T cell receptor beta chains from one sample in a study of blood T cell repertoires in COVID-19. Repertoires were generated with immunoSEQ multiplex PCR, while TCRdb's copy carries only in-frame clones and drops some. The table lists a few hundred thousand clones, around 89% of them singletons. The sequencing sample was made of PBMCs or T cells enriched from blood (not recorded which). The receptors come from a man younger than 40 who had recovered from COVID-19. Each CDR3 is given with its conserved first and last residue. Fields, in order: D gene, clone size, J gene, V gene, CDR3 DNA, CDR3 protein. D genes are given only for firm matches. The size of a clone is reported for some rows only, either as once, few or many, or as a class for expanded clones.

-	-	TRBJ2-5	TRBV5-1	TGCGCCAGCAGCCCTCCCCAAGAGACCCAGTACTTC	CASSPPQETQYF
-	-	TRBJ2-2	TRBV7-9	TGTGCCAGCAGCTTTTCGACAGCCGGGGAGCTGTTTTTT	CASSFSTAGELFF
TRBD2	-	TRBJ2-3	TRBV4-2	TGTGCCAGCAGCCAGGGCGGGGGGGCTGCTAGCACAGATACGCAGTATTTT	CASSQGGGAASTDTQYF
-	-	TRBJ2-7	TRBV7-9	TGTGCCAGCAGCTTAGCTACCTACGAGCAGTACTTC	CASSLATYEQYF
TRBD2	-	TRBJ2-3	TRBV11-2	TGTGCCAGCAGCCCCCTCCTGACTAGCGGAAGAATGAGAACGCAGTATTTT	CASSPLLTSGRMRTQYF
TRBD1	-	TRBJ1-6	TRBV9	TGTGCCAGCAGCGTCGCCCCGGGACAGCTCAATTCACCCCTCCACTTT	CASSVAPGQLNSPLHF
-	-	TRBJ2-3	TRBV2	TGTGCCAGCAGGACAGGTTCTATTACAGATACGCAGTATTTT	CASRTGSITDTQYF
-	-	TRBJ1-1	TRBV12-3/TRBV12-4	TGTGCCAGCAGTTTAGCACAGGGCTTTGAAGCTTTCTTT	CASSLAQGFEAFF
-	-	TRBJ2-5	TRBV2	TGTGCCAGCAGTGGACAGTTCCAAGAGACCCAGTACTTC	CASSGQFQETQYF
TRBD2	-	TRBJ2-7	TRBV2	TGTGCCAGCCGACGACTGGCGGGAGACTACGAGCAGTACTTC	CASRRLAGDYEQYF
-	-	TRBJ2-5	TRBV28	TGTGCCAGCAGTTTAGCGGGGGCAGACCAAGAGACCCAGTACTTC	CASSLAGADQETQYF
-	-	TRBJ2-7	TRBV10-3	TGTGCCATCAGTGACCCAGGCTCCTACGAGCAGTACTTC	CAISDPGSYEQYF
-	-	TRBJ2-7	TRBV14	TGTGCCAGCAGCCAAGCCGGACAGCGGCCATCGTCCTACGAGCAGTACTTC	CASSQAGQRPSSYEQYF
-	-	TRBJ1-4	TRBV5-1	TGCGCCCTCGGATGGTGGAGGGAGGATTTTGAAAAACTGTTTTTT	CALGWWREDFEKLFF
TRBD1	once	TRBJ1-4	TRBV2	TGTGCCAGCAGCTTAGACAGGGGGACTAATGAAAAACTGTTTTTT	CASSLDRGTNEKLFF
TRBD1	-	TRBJ1-5	TRBV28	TGTGCCAGCAGTTTATTTAGACAGGGACTCTCTTGGAATCAGCCCCAGCATTTT	CASSLFRQGLSWNQPQHF
-	-	TRBJ1-6	TRBV6-2/TRBV6-3	TGTGCCAGCAGCCCTCTCCGGACAAGACCAAGCTCCTATAATTCACCCCTCCACTTT	CASSPLRTRPSSYNSPLHF
-	-	TRBJ1-1	TRBV27	TGTGCCAGCAGTTTATCGTCTGGCGGGGGGCGTTACACTGAAGCTTTCTTT	CASSLSSGGGRYTEAFF
-	-	TRBJ1-6	TRBV7-2	TGTGCCAGCAGCTTAGGACGGGGGGTGAATTCACCCCTCCACTTT	CASSLGRGVNSPLHF
-	once	TRBJ2-4	TRBV7-9	TGTGCCAGCAGCCTTAGCGGAGCCAAAAACATTCAGTACTTC	CASSLSGAKNIQYF
-	-	TRBJ2-1	TRBV27	TGTGCCAGCCATCCGGGACTGGGGCTATTTGGTGAGCAGTTCTTC	CASHPGLGLFGEQFF
TRBD2	-	TRBJ2-7	TRBV7-9	TGTGCCAGCAGCCCTCGTCTGGGCGGGAGAGTTGTCGAGCAGTACTTC	CASSPRLGGRVVEQYF
TRBD2	-	TRBJ2-7	TRBV7-9	TGTGCCAGCAGCTTGGCCGGGACTAGCGGGAGTTACGAGCAGTACTTC	CASSLAGTSGSYEQYF
-	-	TRBJ2-7	TRBV28	TGTGCCAGCAGTTTATGGACAGAGATATACGAGCAGTACTTC	CASSLWTEIYEQYF
-	-	TRBJ2-1	TRBV19	TGTGCCAGTAGTACGCCTGAGGGTTACAATGAGCAGTTCTTC	CASSTPEGYNEQFF
TRBD2	-	TRBJ2-3	TRBV28	TGTGCCAGCAGACGTCGGACTAGCGGGAGCACAGATACGCAGTATTTT	CASRRRTSGSTDTQYF
-	-	TRBJ1-6	TRBV27	TGTGCCAGCAGTTTAACCAGACAGGTTTATAATTCACCCCTCCACTTT	CASSLTRQVYNSPLHF
TRBD2	once	TRBJ2-7	TRBV10-3	TGTGCCATCAGTGCGGCTAGCGGGAGAATCTACGAGCAGTACTTC	CAISAASGRIYEQYF
-	-	TRBJ2-3	TRBV25-1	TGTGCCAGCAGCTACACAGATACGCAGTATTTT	CASSYTDTQYF
TRBD2	-	TRBJ2-5	TRBV27	TGTGCCAGCAGTTTATCGATTAGTCTAGCGGGGACCCCCCAGTACTTC	CASSLSISLAGTPQYF
-	-	TRBJ2-1	TRBV19	TGTGCCAGTAGTATAGCCCCTACTACCTACAATGAGCAGTTCTTC	CASSIAPTTYNEQFF
-	-	TRBJ2-7	TRBV3-1/TRBV3-2	TGTGCCAGCAGCGTACTAAGCAACGAGCAGTACTTC	CASSVLSNEQYF
TRBD2	-	TRBJ2-1	TRBV3-1/TRBV3-2	TGTGCCAGCAGCCAACAGGGCGGGAGACCCCACGGGGAGCAGTTCTTC	CASSQQGGRPHGEQFF
-	once	TRBJ1-3	TRBV2	TGTGCCAGCAGTCAAGGACAGAGCTCTGGAAACACCATATATTTT	CASSQGQSSGNTIYF
-	-	TRBJ2-7	TRBV9	TGTGCCAGCAGCGCCGGGACTGGCCTCTCCTACGAGCAGTACTTC	CASSAGTGLSYEQYF
TRBD2	-	TRBJ2-1	TRBV27	TGTGCCAGCAGTCCGGGACTAGCGGGGGGGAGCAATGAGCAGTTCTTC	CASSPGLAGGSNEQFF
TRBD1	once	TRBJ1-1	TRBV29-1	TGCAGCGTGGCAGCCTTGGGACAGGGCTCGGCCACTGAAGCTTTCTTT	CSVAALGQGSATEAFF
-	-	TRBJ2-5	TRBV5-1	TGCGCCAGCAGCTTACGACTTACCCAAGAGACCCAGTACTTC	CASSLRLTQETQYF
-	once	TRBJ2-1	TRBV28	TGTGCCAGCAGTTTGGTCGGGAGTTCCTACAATGAGCAGTTCTTC	CASSLVGSSYNEQFF
-	-	TRBJ2-1	TRBV28	TGTGCCAGCGGAGGGACTCGTCGGATGCGTGAGCAGTTCTTC	CASGGTRRMREQFF
TRBD1	-	TRBJ1-5	TRBV28	TGTGCCAGCAGCTCGTCGACAGGGCTCGGACGACCCCAGCATTTT	CASSSSTGLGRPQHF
TRBD1	-	TRBJ1-4	TRBV25-1	TGTGCCAGCAGTGAAAGGGGGCTAGGTGAAAAACTGTTTTTT	CASSERGLGEKLFF
-	-	TRBJ1-1	TRBV7-9	TGTGCCAGCAGCTTATCTCCAGGGCTGAACACTGAAGCTTTCTTT	CASSLSPGLNTEAFF
-	-	TRBJ2-7	TRBV18	TGTGCCAGCTCACCAGGCAGGCGCTCCTACGAGCAGTACTTC	CASSPGRRSYEQYF
-	-	TRBJ2-2	TRBV4-3	TGCGCCAGCAGCCAAGGGCGGATAACCGGGGAGCTGTTTTTT	CASSQGRITGELFF
TRBD2	-	TRBJ2-2	TRBV12-5	TGTGCTAGTGGTTTGAGGATAACTAGCGGCGAGTCTTATAGGGAGCTGTTTTTT	CASGLRITSGESYRELFF
TRBD2	-	TRBJ2-2	TRBV5-4	TGTGCCAGCAGCCCCGGACTAGCGCGGGACACCGGGGAGCTGTTTTTT	CASSPGLARDTGELFF
-	-	TRBJ2-2	TRBV7-9	TGTGCCAGCAGCTTAGTGGTTGGCAGGAACACCGGGGAGCTGTTTTTT	CASSLVVGRNTGELFF
-	-	TRBJ1-4	TRBV7-6	TGTGCCAGCAGCCAAGGGAGGGGGACTAATGAAAAACTGTTTTTT	CASSQGRGTNEKLFF
-	-	TRBJ2-5	TRBV19	TGTGCCAGTAGTATAGAGCTAACCGAAGAGACCCAGTACTTC	CASSIELTEETQYF
TRBD1	few	TRBJ1-1	TRBV7-2	TGTGCCAGCAGCTACCGTACAGGGGGCGTCACTGAAGCTTTCTTT	CASSYRTGGVTEAFF
-	-	TRBJ1-1	TRBV18	TGTGCCAGCTCACCACCAGGGGCCACTGAAGCTTTCTTT	CASSPPGATEAFF
TRBD2	-	TRBJ2-5	TRBV11-2	TGTGCCAGCAGCCCAGAGTCCGGGACTAGCTGGACTAAGACCCAGTACTTC	CASSPESGTSWTKTQYF
TRBD2	once	TRBJ2-7	TRBV30	TGTGCCTGGAGTGATCAGCGGGGGGTCGGCGAGCAGTACTTC	CAWSDQRGVGEQYF
-	-	TRBJ2-2	TRBV15	TGTGCCACCAGCAGAGATCAATACACCGGGGAGCTGTTTTTT	CATSRDQYTGELFF
TRBD2	-	TRBJ2-1	TRBV28	TGTGCCAGCAGAGGTAGCGGGAGCGATTACAATGAGCAGTTCTTC	CASRGSGSDYNEQFF